The 6 T cell receptor beta chains below come from one sample, sequenced in a study of blood T cell repertoires in COVID-19. The repertoire was sequenced with immunoSEQ multiplex PCR; TCRdb's copy has only in-frame clones and lacks some. The sample comprises 240,000 or so clones, 70% to 80% of which are singletons, and 3% to 3.5% rests with the top ten. Sequencing used peripheral blood. The receptors were gathered from an elderly woman with acute or convalescent COVID-19.

The rearrangement uses TRBV6-5 and TRBJ2-3; TRBD1 matches at 8 bases. Trimming at V came to 9 bases and at J to 6 bases, leaving 11 bases not matched to a gene. This CDR3 is 14 amino acids long. Germline CDR1 and CDR2: MNHEY and SVGAGI. The CDR3 region is CASLSGTGADTQYF. DNA for the CDR3: TGTGCCAGTCTTTCCGGGACAGGAGCGGATACGCAGTATTTT.

This rearrangement joins TRBV6-5 to TRBJ1-6; 8 positions agree with TRBD1. The CDR3 length is 14 residues. Germline trimming cut 6 bases from V and 7 bases from J; bases unmatched to any gene: 5. The germline gives CDR1 MNHEY, CDR2 SVGAGI. In DNA form, the CDR3 reads TGTGCCAGCAGAGGACAGGGCTGGAATTCACCCCTCCACTTT. It is translated as CASRGQGWNSPLHF.

Details on this clone: Sequence at one end of the junction differs from germline and may be a read error. The genes are TRBV20-1 and TRBJ2-7, with unresolved D. The germline V gene has CDR1 DFQATT and CDR2 SNEGSKA (reference sequence). The CDR3 runs 11 residues. The chain's CDR3 is CSASLSHEQYF. CDR3 nucleotides: TGCAGTGCTAGCCTCTCCCACGAGCAGTACTTC.

This clone was counted between two and nine times. CDR3 sequence: CASSIAPRTGIRYEQYF. CDR3 DNA: TGTGCCAGTAGTATAGCCCCCCGGACAGGGATCCGCTACGAGCAGTACTTC. The chain employs TRBV19 and TRBJ2-7; 8 bases are a match to TRBD1. The junction had 11 bases not matched to a gene; V was cut back by 1 base and J by 3 bases. This CDR3 is built from 17 residues. Per germline, CDR1 LNHDA and CDR2 SQIVND (reference sequence).

Only one count was recorded for this clone. J is TRBJ2-7 and V is TRBV6-2 or TRBV6-3, with 11 nucleotides matching TRBD2. Unmatched junction bases numbered 6, after V lost 2 bases and J lost 0 bases. The CDR3 is 17 residues long. Germline V gene data show CDR1 as MNHEY and CDR2 as SVGEGT. This chain's CDR3 is CASSYLTSGIASYEQYF. CDR3 in DNA: TGTGCCAGCAGTTACCTGACTAGCGGGATCGCCTCCTACGAGCAGTACTTC.

This clone has just one count. The chain links TRBV5-6 to TRBJ1-2, with TRBD1 as a possible D gene (6 bases). Germline V gene data show CDR1 as SGHDT and CDR2 as YYEEEE. Trimming pared 5 bases from V and 6 bases from J, leaving 14 bases between. This CDR3 region has 13 residues. Here the CDR3 DNA reads TGTGCCAGCAGGAGTCAGGGGTGGGATGGCTACACCTTC. Translating gives CASRSQGWDGYTF.